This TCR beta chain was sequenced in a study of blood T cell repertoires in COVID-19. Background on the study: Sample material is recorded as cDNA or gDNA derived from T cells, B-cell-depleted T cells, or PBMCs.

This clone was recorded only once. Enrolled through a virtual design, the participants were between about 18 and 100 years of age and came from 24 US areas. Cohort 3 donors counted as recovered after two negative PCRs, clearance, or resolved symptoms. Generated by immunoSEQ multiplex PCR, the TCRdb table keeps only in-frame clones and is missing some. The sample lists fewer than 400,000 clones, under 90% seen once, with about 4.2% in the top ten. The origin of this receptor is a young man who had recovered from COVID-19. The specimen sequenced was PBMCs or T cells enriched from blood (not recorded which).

The CDR3 DNA follows: TGCGCCAGCAGCTTGAATGGGGGCTTGAACACTGAAGCTTTCTTT. Residues: CASSLNGGLNTEAFF. This sequence joins TRBV5-1 and TRBJ1-1; D may be TRBD1 (6 bases). V lost 1 base to trimming and J lost 0 bases, with 10 bases between them. This CDR3 spans 15 amino acids. CDR1 and CDR2 from the germline V gene are SGHRS and YFSETQ. The full variable domain, with the rest looked up from reference TRBV5-1 and TRBJ1-1, is KAGVTQTPRYLIKTRGQQVTLSCSPISGHRSVSWYQQTPGQGLQFLFEYFSETQRNKGNFPGRFSGRQFSNSRSEMNVSTLELGDSALYLCASSLNGGLNTEAFFGQGTRLTVV.